One T cell receptor beta chain is described in this entry. Antigen unknown. The treatment denotes: roughly ten-day PBMC culture with coronavirus spike peptide pools or control peptides (ViraFEST assay). The collection of CD4+ T cells from the unexposed donor took place before the COVID-19 pandemic (2011-2018). If enough cells were available, CD4+ T cells from unexposed donors were probed with SARS-CoV-2 S/N and four cold-coronavirus spikes. The data stem from a study of vaccination and CD4 T cells after COVID-19. Study at large: Convalescent patients gave post-COVID blood a median about 91 days post-diagnosis, range 35 to 161. Study conclusions and caveats: Detection of a median approximately 87% of reactive clones in convalescent patients was confined to the period after vaccination.

V shed 5 bases and J shed 5 bases, with 10 bases lying between them. The germline gives CDR1 SGHTA, CDR2 FQGNSA. The CDR3 is 14 residues long. Sequencing of the DNA from cultured CD4+ T cells was carried out with the Oncomine TCR Beta short-read assay. Genomic DNA was taken out of cultured CD4+ T cells by extraction. TCRdb re-analysed the PCR reads in MiXCR, keeping a single row per CDR3 protein. Counted here are several thousand distinct CDR3 sequences, 36% occurring once; the ten biggest clones make up around a fifth. The specimen was CD4+ T cells from blood, cultured in vitro. The clonotype originates from a human donor in good health. V gene TRBV7-2 combines with J gene TRBJ1-6; D unclear. The DNA of the CDR3 is TGTGCCAGCAGCACCTCATGGAATAATTCACCCCTCCACTTT. It yields the protein CASSTSWNNSPLHF.